The 32 T cell receptor beta chains given below trace back to one sample, sequenced in a study of spatial heterogeneity in lung cancer. TCRdb called the 5' RACE reads again in MiXCR, with one record for every CDR3 protein. The data hold about 30,000 distinct CDR3 sequences, with roughly 5.5% observed a single time. This sample's time point: blood at routine non-recurrence follow-up after resection. Sequencing was performed on whole RNA extracted from tumor and nontumor lung tissue, or from frozen PBMC, and the material was left unsorted. The starting material was PBMCs, obtained at follow-up. Receptor source: a male donor with early-stage non-small cell lung cancer.

This clonotype was seen at least ten times. This rearrangement joins TRBV5-4 to TRBJ2-5; a possible D gene is TRBD2 (6 bases). CDR1 SGHNT and CDR2 YYREEE come from the germline V gene (reference sequence). V gave up 4 bases and J gave up 4 bases, with 20 bases separating them. This CDR3 is built from 16 residues. The CDR3 DNA follows: TGTGCCAGCAGCCGCCCCCATACAGGAGCGGGAGAGACCCAGTACTTC. This gives the protein CASSRPHTGAGETQYF.

In this sample, this clonotype turned up a few times. The chain uses TRBV5-4 and TRBJ2-3; 13 bases fit TRBD2. Germline CDR1 reads SGHNT; CDR2 reads YYREEE (reference sequence). The V gene end was trimmed by 4 bases and the J gene end by 3 bases; junction bases not matched to a gene: 5. The CDR3 has 16 residues. The CDR3 sequence: CASSRKTSGRTDTQYF. DNA of the CDR3: TGTGCCAGCAGCCGAAAGACTAGCGGGAGGACAGATACGCAGTATTTT.

This clonotype was seen many times. V usage is TRBV24-1 and J usage is TRBJ2-3; 11 bases match TRBD2. Looked up from germline, CDR1 is KGHDR and CDR2 is SFDVKD. CDR3 size: 18 residues. Trimming removed 0 bases from V and 3 bases from J; junction bases left unmatched: 7. The CDR3 sequence is CATSDLLSASGRTDTQYF. The CDR3 nucleotides are TGTGCCACCAGTGATTTGCTGTCCGCTAGCGGGAGGACAGATACGCAGTATTTT.

Only a few counts were recorded for this clonotype. The chain combines TRBV12-3 or TRBV12-4 with TRBJ1-2, with D tentatively TRBD1 (6 bases). This CDR3 is 14 amino acids long. Trimming removed 4 bases from V and 8 bases from J, with 17 bases in between. The CDR3 reads CASSYFGGGKGYTF. Here the CDR3 DNA reads TGTGCCAGCAGTTACTTCGGGGGGGGCAAGGGCTACACCTTC.

This clonotype was observed many times. V usage is TRBV20-1 and J usage is TRBJ1-1, with D hard to call. Trimming took 2 bases from V and 5 from J, leaving 6 bases between them. The germline V gene encodes CDR1 DFQATT and CDR2 SNEGSKA (reference sequence). This CDR3 is 11 amino acids long. CDR3 DNA sequence: TGCAGTGCTAGAAAGAGTACTGAAGCTTTCTTT. This encodes CSARKSTEAFF.

The chain carries TRBV20-1 and TRBJ1-5; 9 bases align to TRBD1. This CDR3 is 17 amino acids long. CDR1 and CDR2 (germline): DFQATT, SNEGSKA (reference sequence). Unmatched junction bases numbered 13, after V lost 1 base and J lost 6 bases. DNA of the CDR3: TGCAGTGCTAGAGCGCCTGCCGGGACAGGGAAACTTCAGCCCCAGCATTTT. It specifies CSARAPAGTGKLQPQHF.

There are many counts of this clonotype. The rearrangement uses TRBV30 and TRBJ1-1; D is possibly TRBD1 (5 bases). CDR3 length: 12 residues. Germline V gene lookup returns CDR1 GTSNPN and CDR2 SVGIG (reference sequence). With 4 bases removed from V and 11 bases from J, the gap between germline ends came to 17 bases. In DNA, the CDR3 is TGTGCCTGGACTGGAAACAGGAGGCAGGCTTTCTTT. Amino acids: CAWTGNRRQAFF.

This clonotype was seen ten or more times. J is TRBJ2-3 and V is TRBV30, with D possibly TRBD1 on 6 matching bases. The CDR3 spans 12 residues. Germline V gene sequence: CDR1 GTSNPN, CDR2 SVGIG (reference sequence). V lost 2 bases and J lost 7, with 10 bases in between. As DNA, the CDR3 is TGTGCCTGGAGTTTGGGGGCGAATACGCAGTATTTT. It yields the protein CAWSLGANTQYF. Using reference TRBV30 and TRBJ2-3 for the parts outside the CDR3, the full variable domain is SQTIHQWPATLVQPVGSPLSLECTVEGTSNPNLYWYRQAAGRGLQLLFYSVGIGQISSEVPQNLSASRPQDRQFILSSKKLLLSDSGFYLCAWSLGANTQYFGPGTRLTVL.

This clonotype has a handful of counts. The chain combines TRBV6-5 with TRBJ2-3, with TRBD2 matching over 10 bases. This CDR3 is 14 amino acids long. V trimming: 3 bases; J trimming: 6 bases; junction bases outside the gene matches: 3. CDR1 and CDR2 from the germline V gene are MNHEY and SVGAGI. CDR3: CASSYATSGDTQYF. CDR3 DNA: TGTGCCAGCAGTTATGCGACTAGCGGGGATACGCAGTATTTT.

This clonotype was observed many times. This chain uses TRBV20-1 with TRBJ2-2; unclear D gene. Germline V gene sequence: CDR1 DFQATT, CDR2 SNEGSKA (reference sequence). V lost 4 bases to trimming and J lost 1 base, with 7 bases between them. The CDR3 runs to 13 residues. The CDR3: CSATPGNTGELFF. CDR3 sequence (DNA): TGCAGTGCTACCCCAGGGAACACCGGGGAGCTGTTTTTT.

This clonotype showed up many times. The genes are TRBV7-2 and TRBJ2-3; no definite D call. The CDR3 is made up of 15 amino acids. The germline V and J ends were trimmed by 5 bases and 2 bases, with 14 bases remaining between them. Germline V gives CDR1 SGHTA, CDR2 FQGNSA. The CDR3 DNA reads as TGTGCCAGCAGCCCAAAGTCGAGTTACACAGATACGCAGTATTTT. Translation gives CASSPKSSYTDTQYF.

In its sample, this clonotype was seen a few times. CDR3 in amino acids: CASSLSGIPVDGYTF. DNA of the CDR3: TGTGCCAGCAGTTTATCTGGCATCCCCGTGGATGGCTACACCTTC. V and J are TRBV12-3 or TRBV12-4 and TRBJ1-2, with D unclear. The CDR3 contains 15 residues. V lost 2 bases, J lost 6 bases, and 16 bases lay in between.

The V call is TRBV7-3, the J call TRBJ2-2; D gene uncertain. V dropped 5 bases and J dropped 3 bases, with 10 bases sitting between them. This CDR3 is 14 amino acids long. Germline values: CDR1 SGHTA, CDR2 FQGTGA. The CDR3 DNA is TGTGCCAGCAGCCCGCAAAGGGACACCGGGGAGCTGTTTTTT. Amino acid sequence: CASSPQRDTGELFF.

In its sample, this clonotype was seen a few times. The rearrangement joins TRBV29-1 to TRBJ2-7; maybe TRBD1 (6 bases). The CDR3 extends over 11 amino acids. V dropped 6 bases and J dropped 6 bases, with 12 bases sitting between them. CDR1 is SQVTM and CDR2 is ANQGSEA in the germline V gene. CDR3 loop: CSVLRGLEQYF. The CDR3 nucleotides are TGCAGCGTGCTCAGGGGTCTCGAGCAGTACTTC.

There are many counts of this clonotype. V and J are TRBV7-9 and TRBJ2-1; 13 bases are a match to TRBD2. V was pared by 0 bases and J by 8 bases, with 1 base of the junction left unmatched. The CDR3 runs 15 residues. Germline lookup yields CDR1 SEHNR and CDR2 FQNEAQ (reference sequence). The CDR3 DNA is TGTGCCAGCAGCTTAGCAGGACTAGCGGGAGATGAGCAGTTCTTC. Its protein is CASSLAGLAGDEQFF. The full variable domain, in which reference TRBV7-9 and TRBJ2-1 provide the parts outside the CDR3, is DTGVSQNPRHKITKRGQNVTFRCDPISEHNRLYWYRQTLGQGPEFLTYFQNEAQLEKSRLLSDRFSAERPKGSFSTLEIQRTEQGDSAMYLCASSLAGLAGDEQFFGPGTRLTVL.

This clonotype was seen many times. V usage is TRBV27 and J usage is TRBJ2-1, with TRBD1 matching 11 bases. This CDR3 region has 15 residues. V lost 8 bases to trimming and J lost 7 bases; unmatched junction nucleotides: 10. Germline CDR1 and CDR2: MNHEY and SMNVEV (reference sequence). The CDR3 DNA follows: TGTGCCAGCCTCTCCGGGACAGGGGGACATAATGAGCAGTTCTTC. This gives the protein CASLSGTGGHNEQFF.

The table lists this clonotype with many counts. The chain has TRBV10-2 and TRBJ1-1; perhaps TRBD1 as D (6 bases). Trimming removed 6 bases from V and 5 bases from J, with 16 bases in between. Germline CDR1 and CDR2: WSHSY and SAAADI. This CDR3 has 14 residues. The CDR3 loop is CASRADDRITEAFF. The DNA of the CDR3 is TGCGCCAGCAGAGCCGACGACAGGATAACTGAAGCTTTCTTT.

At least ten counts were recorded for this clonotype. The chain carries TRBV20-1 and TRBJ1-4; D unresolved. Deletions cut 6 bases from V and 8 bases from J, with 16 bases between. CDR1 and CDR2 (germline): DFQATT, SNEGSKA (reference sequence). CDR3 length: 13 residues. CDR3 region: CSAKHSIGEKLFF. The CDR3 DNA reads TGCAGTGCCAAGCACTCCATTGGGGAAAAACTGTTTTTT.

This clonotype was found many times. The V and J genes are TRBV28 and TRBJ1-2, with 7 bases lining up with TRBD1. The trim removed 5 bases at V and 8 bases at J, leaving 8 bases unmatched. CDR1 and CDR2 (germline): MDHEN, SYDVKM. The length of the CDR3 is 13 residues. The CDR3 spells CASSPGQTRGYTF. In nucleotides, the CDR3 is TGTGCCAGCAGTCCGGGACAGACTCGAGGCTACACCTTC.

This clonotype was detected ten times or more. The V gene is TRBV12-3 or TRBV12-4, the J gene TRBJ1-2; D is uncertain. The CDR3 spans 11 residues. Deletions cut 3 bases from V and 6 bases from J, with 5 bases between. The DNA for the CDR3 is TGTGCCAGCAGTTTCGGGGATGGCTACACCTTC. Its translation: CASSFGDGYTF.

This clonotype was observed many times. V is TRBV12-3 or TRBV12-4 and J is TRBJ1-2; 12 bases map to TRBD1. V was pared by 5 bases and J by 2 bases, with 9 bases of the junction left unmatched. This CDR3 is built from 17 residues. DNA of the CDR3: TGTGCCAGCAGTCCCGGGACAGGGGGCATTTCGAACTATGGCTACACCTTC. The encoded protein is CASSPGTGGISNYGYTF.

This clonotype was detected ten times or more. The chain links TRBV29-1 to TRBJ2-5; TRBD2 aligns across 10 bases. The germline CDR1 and CDR2 sequences are SQVTM and ANQGSEA. The V gene end was trimmed by 5 bases and the J gene end by 7 bases; junction bases not matched to a gene: 13. The length of the CDR3 is 15 residues. This CDR3 reads CSVLPASGSLRTQYF. Here the CDR3 DNA reads TGCAGCGTTCTACCCGCTAGCGGGAGTTTGAGGACCCAGTACTTC.

This clonotype showed up many times. This chain connects TRBV29-1 to TRBJ2-1, with D tentatively TRBD2 (5 bases). Germline V lookup: CDR1 SQVTM, CDR2 ANQGSEA. This CDR3 is 13 amino acids long. V lost 4 bases to trimming and J lost 6 bases, with 13 bases between them. In DNA form, the CDR3 reads TGCAGCGTTGGACGGGGAACGGGCAATGAGCAGTTCTTC. Amino acid sequence: CSVGRGTGNEQFF.

This clonotype was recorded a few times. This chain links TRBV7-3 with TRBJ1-3; tentative D call: TRBD1 (6 bases). The germline CDR1 and CDR2 sequences are SGHTA and FQGTGA. Trimming removed 6 bases at V and 0 bases at J, with 15 bases between. The CDR3 contains 16 residues. The CDR3 spells CASSPGGGRSGNTIYF. For the CDR3, the DNA is TGTGCCAGCAGTCCCGGGGGCGGACGCTCTGGAAACACCATATATTTT.

The chain combines TRBV6-6 with TRBJ2-5; TRBD2 is a possible D gene (6 bases). Germline V gene sequence: CDR1 MNHNY, CDR2 SVGAGI (reference sequence). Trimming cost V 0 bases and J 5 bases, with 10 bases left between them. The CDR3 runs to 14 residues. CDR3 nucleotides: TGTGCCAGCAGTTACTCAACGGGGAGGGAGACCCAGTACTTC. It codes for CASSYSTGRETQYF.

V gene TRBV15 combines with J gene TRBJ2-1; TRBD2 agrees at 8 bases. CDR1 and CDR2 (germline): LNHNV, YYDKDF (reference sequence). CDR3 length: 17 amino acids. With V trimmed by 0 bases and J by 1 base, 5 bases remained unmatched. CDR3 loop: CATSREGLGESYNEQFF. CDR3 DNA: TGTGCCACCAGCAGAGAGGGACTAGGAGAGTCCTACAATGAGCAGTTCTTC. Together with reference TRBV15 and TRBJ2-1, the CDR3 gives the full variable domain: DAMVIQNPRYQVTQFGKPVTLSCSQTLNHNVMYWYQQKSSQAPKLLFHYYDKDFNNEADTPDNFQSRRPNTSFCFLDIRSPGLGDTAMYLCATSREGLGESYNEQFFGPGTRLTVL.

This clonotype is medium-sized by share. V usage is TRBV27 and J usage is TRBJ2-1; 7 positions match TRBD2. The CDR3 spans 16 residues. Trimming cost V 0 bases and J 3 bases; bases outside gene matches: 5. The germline V gene has CDR1 MNHEY and CDR2 SMNVEV (reference sequence). The CDR3 region is CASSLSYGGFYNEQFF. CDR3 sequence (DNA): TGTGCCAGCAGTTTATCATACGGGGGGTTCTACAATGAGCAGTTCTTC.

This clonotype was recorded at least ten times. CDR3 DNA: TGTGCCAGCAGCCTCCAGGGAAACGAGCAGTTCTTC. This sequence encodes CASSLQGNEQFF. The V call is TRBV5-6, the J call TRBJ2-1, with D possibly being TRBD1 (5 bases). V was pared by 4 bases and J by 10 bases, with 12 bases between. The CDR3 has 12 amino acids. Germline CDR1 SGHDT, CDR2 YYEEEE.

In its sample, this clonotype was seen a few times. The chain is built from TRBV7-3 and TRBJ2-3; possible D gene TRBD1, 6 bases. The V gene's germline CDR1 is SGHTA and CDR2 FQGTGA. Trimming cost V 4 bases and J 6 bases, with 20 bases left between them. CDR3 size: 16 residues. CDR3 residues: CASSSSTGPGEDTQYF. For the CDR3, the DNA is TGTGCCAGCAGCTCCTCCACTGGGCCAGGGGAGGATACGCAGTATTTT.

The chain combines TRBV6-5 with TRBJ1-6; TRBD1 might be the D (5 bases). The CDR3 consists of 17 residues. Germline V CDR1 and CDR2: MNHEY, SVGAGI. V lost 5 bases and J lost 0, with 14 bases in between. The DNA for the CDR3 is TGTGCCAGCAGTCCCCATGGGGGGTTCTCCTATAATTCACCCCTCCACTTT. Translating gives CASSPHGGFSYNSPLHF.

This clonotype was seen ten or more times. The V gene is TRBV14, the J gene TRBJ2-5; D is possibly TRBD1 or TRBD2 (5 bases each). In germline, CDR1 is SGHDN, CDR2 FVKESK. The V end was cut by 3 bases, the J end by 9 bases, with 11 bases between. The length of the CDR3 is 12 residues. The CDR3 DNA reads TGTGCCAGCAGCCAGGTACCGGGGCCCCAGTACTTC. Amino acid sequence: CASSQVPGPQYF.

The gene calls are TRBV5-1 and TRBJ1-1, with 7 bases that match TRBD1. V lost 4 bases to trimming and J lost 2 bases; unmatched junction nucleotides: 8. CDR1 SGHRS and CDR2 YFSETQ come from the germline V gene. The CDR3 has 15 amino acids. DNA of the CDR3: TGCGCCAGCAGCCCGCCGGGACAGATTAACACTGAAGCTTTCTTT. This gives the protein CASSPPGQINTEAFF.